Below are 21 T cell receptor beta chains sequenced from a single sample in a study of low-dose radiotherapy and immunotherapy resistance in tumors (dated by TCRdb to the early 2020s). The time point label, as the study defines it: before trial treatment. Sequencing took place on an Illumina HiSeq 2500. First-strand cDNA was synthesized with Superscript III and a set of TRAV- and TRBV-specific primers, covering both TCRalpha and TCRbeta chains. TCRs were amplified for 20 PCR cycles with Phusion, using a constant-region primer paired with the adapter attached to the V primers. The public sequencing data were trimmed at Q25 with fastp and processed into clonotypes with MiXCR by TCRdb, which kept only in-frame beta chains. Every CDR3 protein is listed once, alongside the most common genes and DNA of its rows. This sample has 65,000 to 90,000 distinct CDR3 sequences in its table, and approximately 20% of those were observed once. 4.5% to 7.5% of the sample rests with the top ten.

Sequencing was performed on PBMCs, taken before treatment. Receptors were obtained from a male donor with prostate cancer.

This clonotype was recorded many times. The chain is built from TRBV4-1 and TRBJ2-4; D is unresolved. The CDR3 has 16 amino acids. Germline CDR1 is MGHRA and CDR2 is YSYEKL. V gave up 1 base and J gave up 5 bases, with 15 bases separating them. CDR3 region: CASSQVPASLQNIQYF. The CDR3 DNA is TGCGCCAGCAGCCAAGTCCCAGCCAGTCTCCAAAACATTCAGTACTTC.

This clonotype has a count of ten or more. CDR3 amino acids: CASSSRTGVSGEKLFF. The CDR3 bases are TGTGCCAGCAGTTCAAGGACAGGGGTGTCTGGGGAAAAACTGTTTTTT. The chain employs TRBV27 and TRBJ1-4, with TRBD1 matching 9 bases. The CDR3 is made up of 16 amino acids. Trimming took 4 bases from V and 8 from J; bases not matched to a gene: 11. Germline CDR1 MNHEY, CDR2 SMNVEV (reference sequence).

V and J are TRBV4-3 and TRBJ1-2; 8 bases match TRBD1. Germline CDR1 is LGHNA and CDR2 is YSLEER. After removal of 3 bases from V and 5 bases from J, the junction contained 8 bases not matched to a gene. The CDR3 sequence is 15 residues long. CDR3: CASSQETGALYGYTF. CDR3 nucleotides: TGCGCCAGCAGCCAGGAGACAGGGGCCCTATATGGCTACACCTTC.

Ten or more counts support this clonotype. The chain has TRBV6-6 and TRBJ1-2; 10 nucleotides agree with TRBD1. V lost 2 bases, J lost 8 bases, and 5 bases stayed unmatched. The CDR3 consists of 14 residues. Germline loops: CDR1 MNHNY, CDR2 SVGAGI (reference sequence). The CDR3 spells CASSYQGQGNGYTF. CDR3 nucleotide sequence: TGTGCCAGCAGTTACCAGGGACAGGGGAACGGCTACACCTTC.

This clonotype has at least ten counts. The CDR3 region has the DNA TGTGCCTGGAGGGGGGGACAGGGGACATTTAGCTCCTACAATGAGCAGTTCTTC. It is translated as CAWRGGQGTFSSYNEQFF. The chain combines TRBV30 with TRBJ2-1; 10 bases fit TRBD1. Germline V lookup: CDR1 GTSNPN, CDR2 SVGIG (reference sequence). Germline trimming cut 3 bases from V and 0 bases from J; bases unmatched to any gene: 11. The CDR3 is 18 amino acids.

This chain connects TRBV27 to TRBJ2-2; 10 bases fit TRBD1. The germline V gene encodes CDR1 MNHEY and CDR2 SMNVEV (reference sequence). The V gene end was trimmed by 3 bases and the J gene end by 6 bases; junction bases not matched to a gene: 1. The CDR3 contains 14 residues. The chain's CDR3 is CASSLDRGSGELFF. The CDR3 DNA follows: TGTGCCAGCAGTTTGGACAGGGGGTCCGGGGAGCTGTTTTTT.

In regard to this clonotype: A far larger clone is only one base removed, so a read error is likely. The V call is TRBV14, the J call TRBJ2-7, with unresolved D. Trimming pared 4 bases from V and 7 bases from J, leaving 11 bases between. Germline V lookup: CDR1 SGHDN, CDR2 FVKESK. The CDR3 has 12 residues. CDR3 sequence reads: CASSPTRVEQYF. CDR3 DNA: TGTGCCAGCAGCCCTACACGGGTTGAGCAGTACTTC.

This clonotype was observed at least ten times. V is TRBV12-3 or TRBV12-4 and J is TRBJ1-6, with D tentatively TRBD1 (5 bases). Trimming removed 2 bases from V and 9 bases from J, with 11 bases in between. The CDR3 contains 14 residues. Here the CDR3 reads CASSLTGDLSPLHF. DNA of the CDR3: TGTGCCAGCAGTTTAACGGGGGACCTTTCACCCCTCCACTTT.

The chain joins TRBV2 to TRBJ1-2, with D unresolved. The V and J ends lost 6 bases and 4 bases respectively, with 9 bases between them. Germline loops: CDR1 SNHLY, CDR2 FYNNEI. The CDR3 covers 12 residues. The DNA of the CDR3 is TGTGCCAGCAGGCCTTTCTCCTATGGCTACACCTTC. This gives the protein CASRPFSYGYTF.

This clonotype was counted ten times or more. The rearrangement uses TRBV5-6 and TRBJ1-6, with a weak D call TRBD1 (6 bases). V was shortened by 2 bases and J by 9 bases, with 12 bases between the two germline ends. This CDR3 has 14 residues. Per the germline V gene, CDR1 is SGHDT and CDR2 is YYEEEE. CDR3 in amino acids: CASSFADRFSPLHF. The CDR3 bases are TGTGCCAGCAGCTTCGCCGACAGGTTTTCACCCCTCCACTTT.

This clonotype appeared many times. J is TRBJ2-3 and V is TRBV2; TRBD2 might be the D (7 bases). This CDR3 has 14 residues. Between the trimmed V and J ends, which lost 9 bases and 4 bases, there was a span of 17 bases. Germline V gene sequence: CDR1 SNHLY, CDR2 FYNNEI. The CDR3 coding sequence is TGTGCCAGTGGGGTAAGGGGGGGGTCAGATACGCAGTATTTT. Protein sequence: CASGVRGGSDTQYF.

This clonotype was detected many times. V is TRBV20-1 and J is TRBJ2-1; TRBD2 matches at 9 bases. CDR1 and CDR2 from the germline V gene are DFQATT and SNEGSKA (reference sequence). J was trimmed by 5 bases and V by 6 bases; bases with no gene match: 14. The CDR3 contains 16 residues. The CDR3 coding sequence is TGCAGTGCCTCACCTCCGGGACTAGCTGGTAACAATGAGCAGTTCTTC. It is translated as CSASPPGLAGNNEQFF.

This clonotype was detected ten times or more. For the CDR3, the DNA is TGTGCCAGCAGTGAATGGGGGGATGAGCAGTTCTTC. Its protein is CASSEWGDEQFF. The chain employs TRBV6-1 and TRBJ2-1, with D possibly being TRBD2 (6 bases). Germline CDR1 and CDR2: MNHNS and SASEGT. The V gene lost 2 bases and the J gene lost 8 bases, with 7 bases spanning the gap. CDR3 length equals 12 residues.

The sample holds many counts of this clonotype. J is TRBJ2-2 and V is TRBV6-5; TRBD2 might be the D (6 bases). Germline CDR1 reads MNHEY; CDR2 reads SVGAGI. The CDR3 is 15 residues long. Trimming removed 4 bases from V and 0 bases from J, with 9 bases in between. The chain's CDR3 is CASSLADTNTGELFF. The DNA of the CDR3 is TGTGCCAGCAGTTTAGCGGACACGAACACCGGGGAGCTGTTTTTT.

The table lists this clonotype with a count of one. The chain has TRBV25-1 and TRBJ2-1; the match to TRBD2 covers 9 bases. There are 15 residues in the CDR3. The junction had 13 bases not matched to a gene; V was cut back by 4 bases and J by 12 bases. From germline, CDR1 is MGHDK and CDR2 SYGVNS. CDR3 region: CASSVGLAGISGQFF. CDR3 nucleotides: TGTGCCAGCAGTGTCGGGCTAGCGGGAATCTCGGGGCAGTTCTTC.

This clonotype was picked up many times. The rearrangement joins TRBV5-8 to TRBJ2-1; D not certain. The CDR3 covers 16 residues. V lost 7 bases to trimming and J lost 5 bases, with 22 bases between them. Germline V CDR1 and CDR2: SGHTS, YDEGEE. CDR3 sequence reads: CASPDPPFTENNEQFF. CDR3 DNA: TGTGCCAGCCCAGATCCCCCCTTTACAGAGAACAATGAGCAGTTCTTC. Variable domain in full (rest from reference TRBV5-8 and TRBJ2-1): EAGVTQSPTHLIKTRGQQATLRCSPISGHTSVYWYQQALGLGLQFLLWYDEGEERNRGNFPPRFSGRQFPNYSSELNVNALELEDSALYLCASPDPPFTENNEQFFGPGTRLTVL.

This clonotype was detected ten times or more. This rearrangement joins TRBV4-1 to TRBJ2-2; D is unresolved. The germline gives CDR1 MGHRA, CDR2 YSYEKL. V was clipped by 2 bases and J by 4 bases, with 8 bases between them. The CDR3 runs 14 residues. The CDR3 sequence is CASSQPLSTGELFF. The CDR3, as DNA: TGCGCCAGCAGCCAACCCTTAAGCACCGGGGAGCTGTTTTTT.

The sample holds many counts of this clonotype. The CDR3 DNA is TGTGCCAGCAGTACAACAGGGGGGTCCTACGAGCAGTACTTC. Its translation is CASSTTGGSYEQYF. The chain uses TRBV6-2 or TRBV6-3 and TRBJ2-7; 8 bases line up with TRBD1. With 5 bases clipped from V and 1 base from J, the junction kept 4 bases outside the gene matches. CDR3 length: 14 amino acids. Per germline, CDR1 MNHEY and CDR2 SVGEGT.

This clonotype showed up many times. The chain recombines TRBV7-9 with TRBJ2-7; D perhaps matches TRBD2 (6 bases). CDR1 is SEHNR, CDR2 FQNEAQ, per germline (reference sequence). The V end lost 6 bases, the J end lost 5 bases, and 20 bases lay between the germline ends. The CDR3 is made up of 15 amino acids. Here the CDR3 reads CASSLSGGGVDEQYF. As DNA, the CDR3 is TGTGCCAGCAGTTTAAGTGGAGGCGGGGTCGACGAGCAGTACTTC.

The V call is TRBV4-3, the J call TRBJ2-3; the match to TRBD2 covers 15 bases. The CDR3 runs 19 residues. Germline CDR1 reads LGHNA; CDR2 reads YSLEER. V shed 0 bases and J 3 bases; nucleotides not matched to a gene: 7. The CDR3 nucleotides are TGCGCCAGCAGCCAAGATAGGACTAGCGGGGGGGCCGAGACAGATACGCAGTATTTT. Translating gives CASSQDRTSGGAETDTQYF.

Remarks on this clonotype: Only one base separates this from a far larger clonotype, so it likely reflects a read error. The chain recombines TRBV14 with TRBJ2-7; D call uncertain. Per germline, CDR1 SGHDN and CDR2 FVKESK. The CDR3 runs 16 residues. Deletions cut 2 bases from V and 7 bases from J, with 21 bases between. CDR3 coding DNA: TGTGCCAGCAGCCAAAGGACCCCTCGGTCCTACAATGAGCAGTACTTC. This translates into CASSQRTPRSYNEQYF.